The next 22 T cell receptor beta chains were all read from a single sample in a study of CD8+ T cells in alopecia areata. Extraction of RNA preceded its reverse transcription into cDNA, which served as the sequencing template. Here immunoSEQ multiplex PCR was the method, and the copy in TCRdb shows in-frame clones only, minus some. The sample has hundreds of thousands of clones; about 68% are singletons. The sample in question was CD4+ T cells sorted from blood, obtained at week 0. These receptors were taken from a human donor with alopecia areata.

This clone has a single count. The chain links TRBV29-1 to TRBJ2-2; TRBD1 matches at 9 bases. CDR3 length equals 15 residues. Losses at the gene ends were 5 bases for V and 5 bases for J; bases not matched to a gene: 9. CDR1 SQVTM and CDR2 ANQGSEA come from the germline V gene. The CDR3 nucleotides are TGCAGCGTTCTCGGACAGGGGCTTAGTACCGGGGAGCTGTTTTTT. This sequence encodes CSVLGQGLSTGELFF.

The rearrangement uses TRBV6-6 and TRBJ2-7, with TRBD1 as a possible D gene (6 bases). There are 13 residues in the CDR3. The germline V and J ends were trimmed by 4 bases and 0 bases, with 7 bases remaining between them. Germline V gene sequence: CDR1 MNHNY, CDR2 SVGAGI (reference sequence). The CDR3 nucleotides read TGTGCCAGCAGTTTGGGACACTCCTACGAGCAGTACTTC. This sequence encodes CASSLGHSYEQYF.

On this clone: Different DNA sequences within this sample yield the same CDR3. This chain links TRBV5-6 with TRBJ2-5, with D perhaps matching TRBD1 (6 bases). There are 14 residues in the CDR3. Between the trimmed V and J ends, which lost 4 bases and 0 bases, there was a span of 10 bases. Germline CDR1 is SGHDT and CDR2 is YYEEEE. CDR3 in DNA: TGTGCCAGCAGCCTACAGGGATACCAAGAGACCCAGTACTTC. It yields the protein CASSLQGYQETQYF.

The gene calls are TRBV5-1 and TRBJ1-1, with 9 bases matching TRBD1. The CDR3 is 14 amino acids. The germline V gene has CDR1 SGHRS and CDR2 YFSETQ. The trim removed 6 bases at V and 3 bases at J, leaving 6 bases unmatched. CDR3 nucleotide sequence: TGCGCCAGCAACTCACAGGGGGCGGACACTGAAGCTTTCTTT. This translates into CASNSQGADTEAFF.

The rearrangement joins TRBV11-2 to TRBJ1-6; possible D gene TRBD1, 5 bases. V was trimmed by 4 bases and J by 9 bases, leaving 16 bases between them. This CDR3 spans 15 amino acids. Germline CDR1 is SGHAT and CDR2 is FQNNGV. The CDR3 protein is CASSSDGGGGSPLHF. DNA of the CDR3: TGTGCCAGCAGCTCCGACGGGGGAGGCGGTTCACCCCTCCACTTT.

This chain links TRBV29-1 with TRBJ2-3, with D unclear. V was clipped by 2 bases and J by 6 bases, with 12 bases between them. Looked up from germline, CDR1 is SQVTM and CDR2 is ANQGSEA. The CDR3 covers 13 residues. The CDR3 here is CSVEHSTRDTQYF. In DNA, the CDR3 is TGCAGCGTTGAACACTCTACGCGGGATACGCAGTATTTT.

The rearrangement links TRBV10-3 to TRBJ1-1, with 7 bases matching TRBD1. Germline assignment: CDR1 ENHRY and CDR2 SYGVKD. V was clipped by 6 bases and J by 2 bases; unmatched bases: 9. The CDR3 loop spans 15 amino acids. In DNA form, the CDR3 reads TGTGCCATCAGGAAGGGACAGACCGATAACACTGAAGCTTTCTTT. Translation gives CAIRKGQTDNTEAFF.

The rearrangement joins TRBV5-6 to TRBJ2-5; D might be TRBD2 (6 bases). Deletions cut 0 bases from V and 4 bases from J, with 13 bases between. The CDR3 runs to 15 residues. Germline loops: CDR1 SGHDT, CDR2 YYEEEE. The CDR3 loop reads CASSLVSGTRETQYF. The CDR3 coding sequence is TGTGCCAGCAGCTTGGTATCAGGGACTCGAGAGACCCAGTACTTC.

V gene TRBV4-1 combines with J gene TRBJ2-5; D is ambiguous. CDR1 and CDR2 (germline): MGHRA, YSYEKL. The CDR3 extends over 12 amino acids. The V and J ends lost 0 bases and 3 bases respectively, with 2 bases between them. The DNA for the CDR3 is TGCGCCAGCAGCCAAGACGAAGAGACCCAGTACTTC. Its translation is CASSQDEETQYF.

The DNA of the CDR3 is TGTGCCAGCTCAGAGTACCAAGAGACCCAGTACTTC. It is translated as CASSEYQETQYF. The chain is built from TRBV18 and TRBJ2-5; unclear D gene. The CDR3 covers 12 residues. Germline values: CDR1 KGHSH, CDR2 LQKENI. V lost 5 bases and J lost 0, with 4 bases in between.

The V and J genes are TRBV18 and TRBJ2-3; TRBD1 agrees at 8 bases. Per germline, CDR1 KGHSH and CDR2 LQKENI. This CDR3 is 17 amino acids long. The J segment lost 0 bases and the V segment lost 4 bases, leaving 9 bases of the junction unmatched. In DNA form, the CDR3 reads TGTGCCAGCTCACTCTTGACAGGGGCCGAAAGCACAGATACGCAGTATTTT. It codes for CASSLLTGAESTDTQYF.

A word on this clone: The sample has other DNA sequences that encode this CDR3 too. The gene calls are TRBV5-1 and TRBJ1-1; D is ambiguous. The CDR3 is made up of 12 amino acids. The germline V gene encodes CDR1 SGHRS and CDR2 YFSETQ. Trimming removed 1 base at V and 2 bases at J, with 3 bases between. CDR3 bases: TGCGCCAGCAGCTTGAGTAACACTGAAGCTTTCTTT. Encoded protein: CASSLSNTEAFF. Full variable domain (remainder filled in from reference TRBV5-1 and TRBJ1-1): KAGVTQTPRYLIKTRGQQVTLSCSPISGHRSVSWYQQTPGQGLQFLFEYFSETQRNKGNFPGRFSGRQFSNSRSEMNVSTLELGDSALYLCASSLSNTEAFFGQGTRLTVV.

A few counts support this clone. The chain employs TRBV7-2 and TRBJ2-7; 12 bases match TRBD2. Losses at the gene ends were 5 bases for V and 5 bases for J; bases not matched to a gene: 7. Germline V gene lookup returns CDR1 SGHTA and CDR2 FQGNSA. The CDR3 contains 15 residues. The DNA of the CDR3 is TGTGCCAGCAGCGAGACTAGCGGGGGTTGGGACGAGCAGTACTTC. Amino acids: CASSETSGGWDEQYF.

This clone was counted a few times. V usage is TRBV29-1 and J usage is TRBJ2-5; D gene unclear. CDR1 SQVTM and CDR2 ANQGSEA come from the germline V gene. Deletions cut 8 bases from V and 2 bases from J, with 12 bases between. This CDR3 has 12 residues. This chain's CDR3 is CSIKVLQETQYF. Written as DNA, the CDR3 is TGCAGCATCAAGGTCCTACAAGAGACCCAGTACTTC.

In this sample, this clone turned up a few times. The rearrangement joins TRBV29-1 to TRBJ1-1; the match to TRBD1 covers 7 bases. This CDR3 is built from 13 residues. Germline V CDR1 and CDR2: SQVTM, ANQGSEA. Trimming removed 7 bases from V and 1 base from J; junction bases left unmatched: 6. The CDR3 nucleotides are TGCAGCGCAGTGACAGGGTCGAACACTGAAGCTTTCTTT. It is translated as CSAVTGSNTEAFF. Full variable domain (remainder filled in from reference TRBV29-1 and TRBJ1-1): SAVISQKPSRDICQRGTSLTIQCQVDSQVTMMFWYRQQPGQSLTLIATANQGSEATYESGFVIDKFPISRPNLTFSTLTVSNMSPEDSSIYLCSAVTGSNTEAFFGQGTRLTVV.

This chain joins TRBV4-3 and TRBJ1-2, with D perhaps matching TRBD1 (6 bases). V was cut by 3 bases and J by 7 bases, with 12 bases left in between. Per the germline V gene, CDR1 is LGHNA and CDR2 is YSLEER. The length of the CDR3 is 13 residues. CDR3 nucleotides: TGCGCCAGCAGCCAGACAACAGGGACTGGCTACACCTTC. This gives the protein CASSQTTGTGYTF.

The CDR3 nucleotides are TGCAGCGTACTAGGGGGCAGGGAGAACTATGGCTACACCTTC. The encoded protein is CSVLGGRENYGYTF. The chain links TRBV29-1 to TRBJ1-2; 7 bases fit TRBD1. CDR1 and CDR2 (germline): SQVTM, ANQGSEA. The CDR3 contains 14 residues. V shed 6 bases, J shed 2 bases, and the junction held 9 bases outside the gene matches.

V usage is TRBV11-1 and J usage is TRBJ2-7; 7 bases line up with TRBD2. The CDR3 has 17 residues. CDR1 is SGHAT, CDR2 FQDESV, per germline (reference sequence). The V and J ends lost 5 bases and 2 bases, in that order; junction bases with no gene match: 15. For the CDR3, the DNA is TGTGCCAGCAGCCTAACAAATCCTGGCGGGGGAACCTACGAGCAGTACTTC. This gives the protein CASSLTNPGGGTYEQYF.

This chain uses TRBV5-6 with TRBJ2-5; D uncertain. Trimming removed 0 bases at V and 5 bases at J, with 5 bases between. The germline CDR1 and CDR2 sequences are SGHDT and YYEEEE. This CDR3 is built from 12 residues. Written as DNA, the CDR3 is TGTGCCAGCAGCTTGGACGTCGAGACCCAGTACTTC. Protein sequence: CASSLDVETQYF.

The V gene is TRBV5-1, the J gene TRBJ2-5; D could derive from TRBD1 or TRBD2 (5 bases each). Germline CDR1 SGHRS, CDR2 YFSETQ. Trimming took off 4 bases at V and 0 bases at J, with 10 bases between the two ends. The CDR3 has 14 residues. In DNA form, the CDR3 reads TGCGCCAGCAGCGGGGGACGGAACCAAGAGACCCAGTACTTC. This codes for CASSGGRNQETQYF.

This clone turned up a few times. The rearrangement uses TRBV6-5 and TRBJ2-7; 7 bases match TRBD1. J lost 1 base, V lost 8 bases, and 5 bases had no gene match. The CDR3 consists of 13 residues. The germline gives CDR1 MNHEY, CDR2 SVGAGI. The CDR3 loop is CASLQTGSYEQYF. CDR3 in DNA: TGTGCCAGCTTACAGACAGGGTCCTACGAGCAGTACTTC.

The chain links TRBV5-1 to TRBJ1-2; the D is unclear. This CDR3 has 14 amino acids. Germline lookup yields CDR1 SGHRS and CDR2 YFSETQ. V lost 4 bases and J lost 2, with 12 bases in between. The CDR3 is CASSQSPTNYGYTF. The DNA of the CDR3 is TGCGCCAGCAGCCAATCCCCGACCAACTATGGCTACACCTTC.